Listed below are T cell receptor beta chains from one sample, sequenced in a study of early T cells in non-severe SARS-CoV-2 infection. TCRdb used MiXCR to reprocess the 5' RACE reads, holding one entry per CDR3 protein. The table lists about 56,000 distinct CDR3 sequences, roughly an eighth of them singletons. The material sequenced was whole blood. The receptors here all came from an adult who was a healthcare worker with PCR-confirmed SARS-CoV-2 infection or an uninfected control (not recorded which). Both conserved end residues are part of each CDR3. The D gene is left open where the match is weak. Clone sizes are given selectively: once, few, many, or a class where the clone is expanded.

CDR3,DNA,J,D,V,size
CASSYTGSGSPLHF,TGTGCCAGCAGCTACACAGGGTCAGGATCACCCCTCCACTTT,TRBJ1-6,-,TRBV7-9,many
CASLTGDTIYF,TGTGCCAGTCTCACAGGAGACACCATATATTTT,TRBJ1-3,-,TRBV28,-
CSVQKGQLNTEAFF,TGCAGCGTACAGAAGGGACAGTTAAACACTGAAGCTTTCTTT,TRBJ1-1,TRBD1,TRBV29-1,-
CATSRDPPDIQYF,TGTGCCACCAGCAGAGATCCCCCCGACATTCAGTACTTC,TRBJ2-4,-,TRBV15,few
CASSSRERAFF,TGTGCCAGCAGCTCTAGGGAGAGGGCTTTCTTT,TRBJ1-1,-,TRBV7-9,many
CSFTGGTEAFF,TGCAGTTTTACAGGAGGCACTGAAGCTTTCTTT,TRBJ1-1,-,TRBV29-1,-
CASSLIPRGADTGELFF,TGTGCCAGCAGCTTAATCCCCCGGGGGGCAGACACCGGGGAGCTGTTTTTT,TRBJ2-2,-,TRBV7-6,medium-sized
CASSPGQGRYEQYF,TGTGCCAGCAGCCCGGGACAGGGGCGCTACGAGCAGTACTTC,TRBJ2-7,TRBD1,TRBV11-3,-
CASSFGQGNTDTQYF,TGTGCCAGCAGCTTCGGACAGGGTAACACAGATACGCAGTATTTT,TRBJ2-3,TRBD1,TRBV7-3,many
CASGQRLNYGYTF,TGTGCCAGCGGACAGCGATTAAACTATGGCTACACCTTC,TRBJ1-2,-,TRBV2,many
CSALLAGAKETQYF,TGCAGTGCTCTATTAGCGGGAGCTAAAGAGACCCAGTACTTC,TRBJ2-5,TRBD2,TRBV20-1,-
CSVEPYERTDTQYF,TGCAGCGTTGAACCTTACGAGCGCACAGATACGCAGTATTTT,TRBJ2-3,-,TRBV29-1,-
CSVGEAVSTDTQYF,TGCAGCGTCGGGGAGGCAGTTAGCACAGATACGCAGTATTTT,TRBJ2-3,-,TRBV29-1,few
CSAREPVSEAFF,TGCAGTGCTAGAGAACCGGTATCTGAAGCTTTCTTT,TRBJ1-1,-,TRBV20-1,many
CSILSGANVLTF,TGCAGCATACTGTCTGGGGCCAACGTCCTGACTTTC,TRBJ2-6,-,TRBV29-1,many
CASSFVVAGREGYTF,TGCGCCAGCAGCTTCGTAGTGGCGGGGCGGGAAGGCTACACCTTC,TRBJ1-2,-,TRBV5-1,many
CSAATGAEAFF,TGCAGTGCCGCGACAGGGGCCGAAGCTTTCTTT,TRBJ1-1,TRBD1,TRBV20-1,many
CASSLVGSQGNQPQHF,TGTGCCAGCAGCTTGGTGGGGAGTCAGGGCAATCAGCCCCAGCATTTT,TRBJ1-5,-,TRBV5-5,many
CSSGGLGDTQYF,TGCAGCTCGGGGGGGCTGGGAGATACGCAGTATTTT,TRBJ2-3,TRBD2,TRBV29-1,many
CASSLGAGSPTDTQYF,TGTGCCAGCAGCTTAGGAGCGGGTTCACCCACAGATACGCAGTATTTT,TRBJ2-3,-,TRBV7-6,many
CSVEPFGSGQRETQYF,TGCAGCGTTGAACCTTTTGGTAGCGGACAACGAGAGACCCAGTACTTC,TRBJ2-5,-,TRBV29-1,many
CASSLTGGNTEAFF,TGCGCCAGCAGCTTAACAGGAGGTAACACTGAAGCTTTCTTT,TRBJ1-1,-,TRBV5-1,many
CASSVGTGASGYTF,TGTGCCAGCAGCGTCGGGACAGGGGCTTCCGGCTACACCTTC,TRBJ1-2,TRBD1,TRBV5-6,few
CASHHTSDRLNEKLFF,TGTGCCAGTCACCATACCTCGGACAGGTTGAATGAAAAACTGTTTTTT,TRBJ1-4,TRBD1,TRBV19,many
CASSQDGTGPQHF,TGTGCCAGCAGCCAAGATGGCACGGGGCCCCAGCATTTT,TRBJ1-5,-,TRBV14,-
CASSPTGKGANVLTF,TGCGCCAGCAGCCCTACAGGGAAGGGGGCCAACGTCCTGACTTTC,TRBJ2-6,-,TRBV5-1,many
CSAKGTGKGEQYF,TGCAGCGCCAAGGGGACAGGGAAAGGAGAGCAGTACTTC,TRBJ2-7,TRBD1,TRBV29-1,few
CASSGRMNTEAFF,TGTGCCAGCAGTGGACGGATGAACACTGAAGCTTTCTTT,TRBJ1-1,-,TRBV6-2/TRBV6-3,many
CSASAGGSGANVLTF,TGCAGTGCTAGTGCGGGGGGCTCTGGGGCCAACGTCCTGACTTTC,TRBJ2-6,TRBD2,TRBV20-1,-
CASSSLSPFPRKGNQPQHF,TGTGCCAGCAGCTCCCTCTCCCCCTTTCCCAGGAAGGGCAATCAGCCCCAGCATTTT,TRBJ1-5,-,TRBV7-6,many
CASRGASGSYNEQFF,TGTGCCAGCAGAGGTGCTAGCGGATCTTACAATGAGCAGTTCTTC,TRBJ2-1,TRBD2,TRBV28,many
CASSRGVPYEQYF,TGCGCCAGCAGCCGCGGGGTCCCCTACGAGCAGTACTTC,TRBJ2-7,-,TRBV5-1,many
CASSQAGATYYEQYF,TGTGCCAGCAGCCAAGCGGGAGCCACGTACTACGAGCAGTACTTC,TRBJ2-7,-,TRBV3-1,-
CASSLGGPSYNEQFF,TGTGCCAGCAGCTTGGGCGGGCCATCCTACAATGAGCAGTTCTTC,TRBJ2-1,-,TRBV5-6,few
CASSQDPTGANTEAFF,TGTGCCAGCAGCCAAGATCCGACAGGGGCGAACACTGAAGCTTTCTTT,TRBJ1-1,TRBD1,TRBV3-1,many
CAISDFINNEQFF,TGTGCCATCAGTGATTTCATTAACAATGAGCAGTTCTTC,TRBJ2-1,-,TRBV10-3,few
CAWSTLRGSQETQYF,TGTGCCTGGAGTACCCTGAGGGGGTCCCAAGAGACCCAGTACTTC,TRBJ2-5,-,TRBV30,-
CASSSRQFGNLTF,TGCGCCAGCAGCTCCCGCCAGTTCGGGAATCTCACCTTC,TRBJ1-2,-,TRBV5-1,few
CVSSQDQGGSTDTQYF,TGTGTCAGCAGCCAAGATCAAGGGGGTAGCACAGATACGCAGTATTTT,TRBJ2-3,-,TRBV3-1,-
CSVDSQVSGNTIYF,TGCAGCGTTGACTCACAGGTCTCTGGAAACACCATATATTTT,TRBJ1-3,-,TRBV29-1,-
CASSPVDRDEQYF,TGTGCCAGCAGTCCCGTCGACAGGGACGAGCAGTACTTC,TRBJ2-7,TRBD1,TRBV6-6,few
CSAGQGGETQYF,TGCAGCGCCGGACAGGGAGGCGAGACCCAGTACTTC,TRBJ2-5,TRBD1,TRBV29-1,-
CASSRTRSYNEQFF,TGTGCCAGTAGTCGGACTAGGTCCTACAATGAGCAGTTCTTC,TRBJ2-1,TRBD2,TRBV19,-
CASSPLMNTEAFF,TGTGCCAGCAGCCCCCTTATGAACACTGAAGCTTTCTTT,TRBJ1-1,-,TRBV7-8,many
CASSLALGTATNYGYTF,TGTGCCAGCAGCTTGGCTCTGGGGACAGCTACTAACTATGGCTACACCTTC,TRBJ1-2,TRBD1,TRBV5-6,once
CASSLAGEHGYTF,TGCGCCAGCAGCTTGGCAGGGGAGCATGGCTACACCTTC,TRBJ1-2,-,TRBV5-1,many
CASSLNGNTIYF,TGTGCCAGCAGCTTGAACGGAAACACCATATATTTT,TRBJ1-3,-,TRBV7-2,many
CASRGEALISEAFF,TGCGCCAGCAGGGGTGAGGCTTTGATCTCTGAAGCTTTCTTT,TRBJ1-1,-,TRBV5-1,-
CASTHRYNEQFF,TGTGCCAGCACACATAGATACAATGAGCAGTTCTTC,TRBJ2-1,-,TRBV12-3/TRBV12-4,few